This TCR beta chain derives from a study of tumor-infiltrating lymphocytes in localized non-small cell lung cancer. At the level of the study: Resected tumor was paired with non-adjacent uninvolved lung from the same patient.

The study's findings and limits: Only some patients had TCR sequencing, depending on available tissue. Different pieces of the same tissue were used for each assay. Tumor T-cell fraction from TCR sequencing was not associated with recurrence-free survival (p = 0.61).

CDR1 is GTSNPN, CDR2 SVGIG, per germline (reference sequence). V was shortened by 2 bases and J by 2 bases, with 4 bases between the two germline ends. The CDR3 totals 13 residues. Points on this clone: Its specificity is unknown.

Sequenced by immunoSEQ multiplex PCR; TCRdb stores in-frame clones only, minus some. The sample yields around 23,000 clones, approximately 73% seen once. The chain has TRBV30 and TRBJ2-6, with D unresolved. This TCR came from a human donor with non-small cell lung cancer. The sample was lung tumor tissue. The CDR3 region has the DNA TGTGCCTGGAGTTGGACTGGGGCCAACGTCCTGACTTTC. Residues: CAWSWTGANVLTF. The whole variable domain, remainder taken from reference TRBV30 and TRBJ2-6, is SQTIHQWPATLVQPVGSPLSLECTVEGTSNPNLYWYRQAAGRGLQLLFYSVGIGQISSEVPQNLSASRPQDRQFILSSKKLLLSDSGFYLCAWSWTGANVLTFGAGSRLTVL.